A selection of T cell receptor beta chains follows, all from one sample in a study of blood T cell repertoires in COVID-19. Data came from immunoSEQ multiplex PCR; TCRdb stores just in-frame clones and leaves some out. The sample shows around 100,000 clones, around nine tenths of them seen only once. Sequencing was performed on peripheral blood. Receptors were obtained from a human donor in a cohort sampled during active COVID-19. The CDR3 runs from the conserved cysteine through the conserved F or W. The order of the fields is D gene, V gene, J gene, clone size, CDR3 DNA, CDR3 protein. The D gene is left open where the match is weak. Size is stated for part of the rows, as once, few or many counts, or as a class when the clone is expanded.

-	TRBV6-4	TRBJ1-2	-	TGTGCCAGCAGTGAAGAGGCAGGGGCAAACTATGGCTACACCTTC	CASSEEAGANYGYTF
-	TRBV5-1	TRBJ1-1	few	TGCGCCAGCAGCTTGGAAACAGGGACTGAAGCTTTCTTT	CASSLETGTEAFF
TRBD2	TRBV2	TRBJ2-4	-	TGTGCCAGCAGTCGGGAGGGGGGTAGAGCCAAAAACATTCAGTACTTC	CASSREGGRAKNIQYF
-	TRBV5-4	TRBJ2-1	-	TGTGCCAGCAGCCATAGTACCGGTTCCTACAATGAGCAGTTCTTC	CASSHSTGSYNEQFF
-	TRBV25-1	TRBJ1-3	-	TGTGCCAGCAGTGGGCCAGGGACTGGAAACACCATATATTTT	CASSGPGTGNTIYF
TRBD1	TRBV6-6	TRBJ2-1	-	TGTGCCACAAGGACCGGGACAGGGGGCACGAATGAGCAGTTCTTC	CATRTGTGGTNEQFF
-	TRBV6-4	TRBJ2-3	-	TGTGCCAGCAGTGACTCTTGGGGGGGCGCAGATACGCAGTATTTT	CASSDSWGGADTQYF
TRBD2	TRBV28	TRBJ2-1	-	TGTGCCAGCAGTTTGCTAGCGGGGGCCTACAATGAGCAGTTCTTC	CASSLLAGAYNEQFF
TRBD1	TRBV15	TRBJ1-5	-	TGTGCCACCAGCGTCAGGACAGGGGGCAATCAGCCCCAGCATTTT	CATSVRTGGNQPQHF
-	TRBV19	TRBJ2-4	-	TGTGCCAGTAGTATAAGAGACGGGAAATATGTAGCCAAAAACATTCAGTACTTC	CASSIRDGKYVAKNIQYF
TRBD1	TRBV5-1	TRBJ1-5	few	TGCGCCAGCAGCTTATTCACAGGGGCCAATCAGCCCCAGCATTTT	CASSLFTGANQPQHF
TRBD1	TRBV19	TRBJ1-6	once	TGTGCCAGTAGCCCGACAGGGTCTAGTTCACCCCTCCACTTT	CASSPTGSSSPLHF
TRBD2	TRBV11-2	TRBJ2-1	few	TGTGCCAGCACCAATGGAGCGGGAGAGAACTACAATGAGCAGTTCTTC	CASTNGAGENYNEQFF
TRBD2	TRBV3-1/TRBV3-2	TRBJ2-3	-	TGTGCCAGCAGCCAACGTAGCGGGAGGGGTACAGATACGCAGTATTTT	CASSQRSGRGTDTQYF
-	TRBV14	TRBJ2-7	-	TGTGCCAGCAGCCAGAGGCGCTGGTACGAGCAGTACTTC	CASSQRRWYEQYF
TRBD1	TRBV6-2/TRBV6-3	TRBJ2-3	-	TGTGCCAGCAGTTCGGGCTTCGACAGGGGTTCAGATACGCAGTATTTT	CASSSGFDRGSDTQYF
TRBD1	TRBV2	TRBJ1-2	-	TGTGCCAGCAGTGAGGCCGGGACAGGGTTAAGGGGCTACACCTTC	CASSEAGTGLRGYTF
-	TRBV5-3	TRBJ1-3	-	TGTGCCAGAAGCCGTCTACAGGGAAACACCATATATTTT	CARSRLQGNTIYF
-	TRBV28	TRBJ1-1	-	TGTGCCAGCAGTTTAGATGCGGGGGGCCTGAACACTGAAGCTTTCTTT	CASSLDAGGLNTEAFF
TRBD2	TRBV7-2	TRBJ2-7	-	TGTGCCAGCAGCTTAAAGATGGGACTAGCGGGCGACCACCCCTACGAGCAGTACTTC	CASSLKMGLAGDHPYEQYF
TRBD1	TRBV11-2	TRBJ1-6	-	TGTGCCAGCAGCTCGGACAGGGCCTATAATTCACCCCTCCACTTT	CASSSDRAYNSPLHF
TRBD1	TRBV28	TRBJ1-1	-	TGTGCCAGCAGATGGACAGGGGGCACTGAAGCTTTCTTT	CASRWTGGTEAFF
-	TRBV28	TRBJ1-3	-	TGTGCCAGCAGTTTATTAGGAAACACCATATATTTT	CASSLLGNTIYF
TRBD1	TRBV5-6	TRBJ2-2	-	TGTGCCAGCAGTTTTCCGGACAGGGTGAACACCGGGGAGCTGTTTTTT	CASSFPDRVNTGELFF
-	TRBV5-8	TRBJ1-1	once	TGTGCCAGCAGCTTGGTGGGGGGGCGGCGAAACACTGAAGCTTTCTTT	CASSLVGGRRNTEAFF
-	TRBV28	TRBJ2-3	-	TGTGCCAGCAGTTTAGGGGGGGCAGTCGGAGATACGCAGTATTTT	CASSLGGAVGDTQYF
-	TRBV28	TRBJ1-1	-	TGTGCCAGCAGTCCCCCGGGGAACGGTGAAGCTTTCTTT	CASSPPGNGEAFF
-	TRBV11-2	TRBJ1-4	few	TGTGCCAGCAGCCCAATCCAGGGGTTCCAAACTAATGAAAAACTGTTTTTT	CASSPIQGFQTNEKLFF
TRBD1	TRBV2	TRBJ1-3	-	TGTGCCAGCAGTGCGGACAGGCGAATCTCTGGAAACACCATATATTTT	CASSADRRISGNTIYF
-	TRBV7-4	TRBJ2-7	-	TGTGCCAGCTATCGGGACTGCTTGGGATTCGGATACGAGCAGTACTTC	CASYRDCLGFGYEQYF
-	TRBV29-1	TRBJ2-5	-	TGCAGCTTGGGACTGGGGGGAGCAGAGACCCAGTACTTC	CSLGLGGAETQYF
TRBD2	TRBV3-1/TRBV3-2	TRBJ2-3	-	TGTGCCAGCAGCCAAGAAGGGGAGGCGGTAGGGAGGGGTACGCAGTATTTT	CASSQEGEAVGRGTQYF
-	TRBV27	TRBJ1-1	-	TGTGCCAGCAGTTTATCTCCCGGACAGACGAACACTGAAGCTTTCTTT	CASSLSPGQTNTEAFF
TRBD2	TRBV19	TRBJ2-1	-	TGTGCCAGTAGTCCAGGACTAGCGGGAATCGACAATGAGCAGTTCTTC	CASSPGLAGIDNEQFF
-	TRBV5-1	TRBJ1-1	-	TGCGCCAGCAGCTCCCAGGGTTGGGGATCGAACACTGAAGCTTTCTTT	CASSSQGWGSNTEAFF
-	TRBV14	TRBJ1-2	many	TGTGCCAGCAGCCATAACAGGGTGTCCACCAGTGGGGTTTATGGCTACACCTTC	CASSHNRVSTSGVYGYTF
TRBD2	TRBV5-6	TRBJ2-3	-	TGTGCCAGCAGCTTAAGCTCTAGCGGACCTTTAAATACGCAGTATTTT	CASSLSSSGPLNTQYF
-	TRBV5-1	TRBJ1-4	-	TGCGCCAGCAGCTTGACCGGGGATAGGAGGGAAAAACTGTTTTTT	CASSLTGDRREKLFF
TRBD1	TRBV19	TRBJ1-6	many	TGTGCCAGTAGTATAGATTTCACCGGGACAGGGGGTCCAAGCTCCTATAATTCACCCCTCCACTTT	CASSIDFTGTGGPSSYNSPLHF
TRBD1	TRBV11-1	TRBJ2-5	-	TGTGCCAGCAGCGGTCGGGACAGGGCAAAGTGGGAGACCCAGTACTTC	CASSGRDRAKWETQYF
TRBD1	TRBV5-1	TRBJ1-3	-	TGCGCCAGCAGCCCGGGACAGACTGGAAACACCATATATTTT	CASSPGQTGNTIYF
-	TRBV27	TRBJ2-7	-	TGTGCCAGCAGGGAGGGGGCGGCAGTTTACGAGCAGTACTTC	CASREGAAVYEQYF